This T cell receptor (beta chain) was retrieved from a study of blood T cell repertoires in COVID-19. Study context: Donors in the United States, Italy and Spain gave samples during acute or convalescent COVID-19. Sources were T cells, B-cell-depleted T cells, or PBMCs; the material itself was cDNA or gDNA.

Germline V CDR1 and CDR2: ENHRY, SYGVKD. The V gene end was trimmed by 5 bases and the J gene end by 4 bases; junction bases not matched to a gene: 8. The CDR3 extends over 15 amino acids. The table lists this clone with a few counts. Sequenced by immunoSEQ multiplex PCR; TCRdb stores in-frame clones only, minus some. The sample carries 190,000 or so clones, 70% to 85% recorded once. Sequenced material: peripheral blood. The sequence derives from a woman over 75 with acute or convalescent COVID-19. V and J are TRBV10-3 and TRBJ1-5; 7 bases map to TRBD1. DNA for the CDR3: TGTGCCATCAGTTCGTTGGGGACAGAGAATCAGCCCCAGCATTTT. Amino acids: CAISSLGTENQPQHF.